The entry that follows covers one T cell receptor beta chain sequence. Its antigen is unknown. Base qualities are not at hand, and no much larger clone is one base apart. To prepare the library, 5' RACE was applied. The sample was run on an Illumina HiSeq 2500. A second PCR of 7 to 11 cycles was performed with a sample-barcoded 5' primer and a J-beta primer mix. A unique molecular identifier was introduced onto each TCR beta cDNA molecule by a template-switch 5' adaptor carrying 12 random nucleotides. At least 2.5 million CDR3-containing paired-end reads were obtained from each sample. The Mint cDNA synthesis kit, primed by a TRBC-specific oligonucleotide, was used to synthesize first-strand cDNA from all RNA. After uracil-DNA glycosylase treatment, a first 18-cycle PCR used universal primers M1SS and BC2_uni_R on all cDNA. As for the original processing: For normalization, 1 million high-quality reads, each with a distinct molecular identifier, were randomly selected from each sample. Reads with shared molecular identifiers were discarded instead of being binned into consensus sequences. MiTCR, set to a Q25 quality threshold and the strictest error-elimination algorithm, was used for CDR3 identification, clonotype clustering and error correction. A nonparametric unseen species model with Euler transformation was used to estimate a lower bound on total TCR beta diversity. Using fastp trimming at Q25 and MiXCR clonotype assembly, TCRdb reanalyzed the public sequencing data and kept in-frame beta chains. Rows are combined by CDR3 protein, so each entry shows the most common genes and DNA. TCRdb's processing, not the authors' own work, is the source of the V and J calls. The sample table shows approximately 670,000 distinct CDR3 sequences, and around two fifths are seen once. The leading ten clones occupy about 30% of the sample.

The data belong to a study of blood T cells in healthy people across ages (dated by TCRdb to between 2015 and 2016). Background for the entire study: In model experiments, roughly one uniquely barcoded TCR beta cDNA molecule per two T cells was captured by template switching. To avoid experimental bias, donors of different ages were spread randomly across the sequencing lanes. Using the same blood draw, the study looked at two additional independent replicas of 1 million unique cDNA reads for two donors, one aged 18 to 29 and the other aged 80 or older. Using deep sequencing normalized with unique cDNA molecular identifiers, the study measured how TCR beta repertoire diversity changes with age. The donors were divided into four age groups: young (average about 15 years), middle-aged (around 37), aged (about 56) and long-lived (nearly 85).

Study-level results and caveats: The long-lived group showed more naive CD4+ T cells, fewer expanded clones and increased TCR diversity than the aged group, suggesting age selection. A strong correlation was found between observed TCR beta diversity and the percentage of naive T cells measured by flow cytometry. Observed TCR beta diversity per million T cells fell roughly linearly with age, and a significant reduction was already apparent by age roughly 40. Estimates of total diversity based on one million sequenced T cells were considered lower bounds and underestimates. Conclusive comparison of naive and antigen-experienced compartments was prevented by the profiling of bulk unsorted PBMCs. Because the CMV infection status of the donors was unknown, age-related changes in expanded clonotypes may potentially have been confounded.

The 39 donors, aged roughly 6 to 95 years, were systemically healthy Caucasian individuals from Russia. Around 10 milliliters of peripheral blood were collected from each donor into EDTA-treated Vacutainer tubes. Ficoll-Paque density-gradient centrifugation was used to isolate PBMCs, with at least 6.5 million per sample. Total RNA was extracted from PBMCs with Trizol reagent, with at least 6 micrograms obtained per sample. For every donor, an aliquot of PBMCs went through flow cytometry to measure the percentages of naive CD45RAhigh/CD27high T cells. The germline V gene (reference sequence) gives CDR1 as MNHNY and CDR2 as SVGAGI. The CDR3 holds 12 amino acids from the cysteine to the phenylalanine. Only the CDR3 DNA is retained, 36 bases long and in frame from the first base. The junction carries 13 bases between V and J, which are trimmed by 4 bases and 10 bases respectively.

This TCR came from a man older than 75 in good health. The V and J segments used are TRBV6-6 and TRBJ1-2, with an unclear D gene assignment. Sequences were obtained from blood. The CDR3 protein is CASSSQDPVYTF. The DNA sequence reads TGTGCCAGCAGTTCTCAGGACCCTGTCTACACCTTC.